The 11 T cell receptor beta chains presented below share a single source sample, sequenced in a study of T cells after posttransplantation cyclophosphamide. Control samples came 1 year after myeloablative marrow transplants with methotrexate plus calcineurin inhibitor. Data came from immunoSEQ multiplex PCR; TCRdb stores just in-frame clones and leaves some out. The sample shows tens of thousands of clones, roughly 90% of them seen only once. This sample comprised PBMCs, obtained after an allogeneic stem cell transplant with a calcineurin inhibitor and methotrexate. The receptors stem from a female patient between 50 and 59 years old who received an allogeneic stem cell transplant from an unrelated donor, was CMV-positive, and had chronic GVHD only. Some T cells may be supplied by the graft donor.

The CDR3 DNA sequence: TGTGCCAGCAGCTTGGAGTTTTTCAGGACAGATGAAAAACTGTTTTTT. Translating it yields CASSLEFFRTDEKLFF. The chain employs TRBV7-9 and TRBJ1-4, with D perhaps matching TRBD1 (6 bases). The germline V gene encodes CDR1 SEHNR and CDR2 FQNEAQ (reference sequence). This CDR3 has 16 amino acids. V gave up 3 bases and J gave up 6 bases, with 17 bases separating them.

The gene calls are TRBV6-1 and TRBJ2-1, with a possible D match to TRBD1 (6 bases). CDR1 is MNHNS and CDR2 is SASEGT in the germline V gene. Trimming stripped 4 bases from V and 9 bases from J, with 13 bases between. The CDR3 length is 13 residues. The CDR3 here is CASSVDSRGEQFF. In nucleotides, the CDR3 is TGTGCCAGCAGTGTGGACAGTCGGGGTGAGCAGTTCTTC.

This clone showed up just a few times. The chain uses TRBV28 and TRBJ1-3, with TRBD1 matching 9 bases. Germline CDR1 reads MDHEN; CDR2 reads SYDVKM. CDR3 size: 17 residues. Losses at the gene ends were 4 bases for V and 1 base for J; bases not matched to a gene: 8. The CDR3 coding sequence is TGTGCCAGCAGTTCGCTTGGACAGGGGAATTCTGGAAACACCATATATTTT. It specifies CASSSLGQGNSGNTIYF.

CDR3 in amino acids: CASSLAGLTYEQYF. The CDR3 nucleotides read TGTGCCAGCAGCTTAGCGGGACTTACCTACGAGCAGTACTTC. The chain is built from TRBV7-2 and TRBJ2-7, with D perhaps TRBD2 (6 bases). This CDR3 is built from 14 residues. Germline CDR1 is SGHTA and CDR2 is FQGNSA. Trimming pared 0 bases from V and 2 bases from J, leaving 8 bases between.

This CDR3 reads CSVDVAGDSNQPQHF. CDR3 DNA sequence: TGCAGCGTTGATGTTGCAGGGGATAGCAATCAGCCCCAGCATTTT. The rearrangement uses TRBV29-1 and TRBJ1-5; D may be TRBD1 (6 bases). The CDR3 has 15 amino acids. Looked up from germline, CDR1 is SQVTM and CDR2 is ANQGSEA. V lost 3 bases and J 0 bases, leaving 12 bases between the germline ends.

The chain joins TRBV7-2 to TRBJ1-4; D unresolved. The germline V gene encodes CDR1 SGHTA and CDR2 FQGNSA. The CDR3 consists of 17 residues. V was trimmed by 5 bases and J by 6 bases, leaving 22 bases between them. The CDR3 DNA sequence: TGTGCCAGCAGCCGACTCGATGTTCGGTTGGCGGATGAAAAACTGTTTTTT. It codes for CASSRLDVRLADEKLFF. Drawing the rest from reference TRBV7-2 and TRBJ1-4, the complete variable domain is GAGVSQSPSNKVTEKGKDVELRCDPISGHTALYWYRQSLGQGLEFLIYFQGNSAPDKSGLPSDRFSAERTGGSVSTLTIQRTQQEDSAVYLCASSRLDVRLADEKLFFGSGTQLSVL.

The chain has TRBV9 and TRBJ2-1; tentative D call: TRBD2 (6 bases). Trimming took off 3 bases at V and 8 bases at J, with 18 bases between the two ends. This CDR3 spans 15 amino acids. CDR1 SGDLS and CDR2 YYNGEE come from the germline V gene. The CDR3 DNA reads TGTGCCAGCAGCGGTAGCGGTTCCCTCGGAGATGAGCAGTTCTTC. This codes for CASSGSGSLGDEQFF.

CDR3 amino acids: CASSLRTSGNTGELFF. Written as DNA, the CDR3 is TGCGCCAGCAGCTTAAGGACTAGCGGTAACACCGGGGAGCTGTTTTTT. This sequence joins TRBV5-1 and TRBJ2-2; TRBD2 aligns across 10 bases. CDR1 and CDR2 from the germline V gene are SGHRS and YFSETQ. J lost 2 bases, V lost 2 bases, and 3 bases had no gene match. The CDR3 has 16 amino acids. The full variable domain, with the rest looked up from reference TRBV5-1 and TRBJ2-2, is KAGVTQTPRYLIKTRGQQVTLSCSPISGHRSVSWYQQTPGQGLQFLFEYFSETQRNKGNFPGRFSGRQFSNSRSEMNVSTLELGDSALYLCASSLRTSGNTGELFFGEGSRLTVL.

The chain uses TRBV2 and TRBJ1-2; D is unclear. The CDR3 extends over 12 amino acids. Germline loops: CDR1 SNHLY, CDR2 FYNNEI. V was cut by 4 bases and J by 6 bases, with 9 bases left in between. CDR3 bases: TGTGCCAGCAGTGGAAGGAGGGATGGCTACACCTTC. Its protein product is CASSGRRDGYTF.

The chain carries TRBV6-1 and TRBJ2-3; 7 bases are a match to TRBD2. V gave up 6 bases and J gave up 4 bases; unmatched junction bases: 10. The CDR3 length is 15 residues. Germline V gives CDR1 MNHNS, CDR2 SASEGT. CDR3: CASSPYGGRADTQYF. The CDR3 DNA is TGTGCCAGCAGCCCTTATGGAGGGAGGGCAGATACGCAGTATTTT.

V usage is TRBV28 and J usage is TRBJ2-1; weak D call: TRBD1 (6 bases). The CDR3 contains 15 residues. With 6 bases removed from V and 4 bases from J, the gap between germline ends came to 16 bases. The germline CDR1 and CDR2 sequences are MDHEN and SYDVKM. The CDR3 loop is CASRSTGNPYNEQFF. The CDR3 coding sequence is TGTGCCAGCAGGTCGACAGGCAACCCTTACAATGAGCAGTTCTTC.